Listed below are T cell receptor beta chains from one sample, sequenced in a study of T cell responses to AZD1222 COVID-19 vaccine. TCRdb keeps only in-frame clones here, not all; method: immunoSEQ multiplex PCR. In the table there are about 75,000 clones, around 87% of which are singletons. Here the sequenced sample was peripheral blood, taken 28 days after the second AZD1222 dose. These receptors originate from an adult who received the AZD1222 COVID-19 vaccine. Each CDR3 is given with its conserved first and last residue. The D gene is left open where the match is weak. Clone sizes are given selectively: once, few, many, or a class where the clone is expanded.

-	TRBV18	-	TRBJ1-1	CASSPRENTEAFF	TGTGCCAGCTCACCCAGGGAGAACACTGAAGCTTTCTTT
TRBD1	TRBV15	-	TRBJ2-7	CATSREQGAREQYF	TGTGCCACCAGCAGAGAGCAGGGGGCTCGCGAGCAGTACTTC
-	TRBV19	-	TRBJ1-4	CASSWLQGPTNEKLFF	TGTGCCAGTAGTTGGTTACAGGGCCCAACTAATGAAAAACTGTTTTTT
TRBD2	TRBV7-2	-	TRBJ2-3	CASSLMSGRPAGTQYF	TGTGCCAGCAGCTTGATGAGCGGGAGGCCTGCCGGTACGCAGTATTTT
-	TRBV7-9	-	TRBJ1-1	CASSPQGWDTEAFF	TGTGCCAGCAGCCCCCAGGGATGGGACACTGAAGCTTTCTTT
TRBD2	TRBV7-3	medium-sized	TRBJ2-2	CASSLLAGTGELFF	TGTGCCAGCAGCTTACTAGCGGGCACCGGGGAGCTGTTTTTT
-	TRBV5-8	-	TRBJ1-5	CASSNPKDENNQPQHF	TGTGCCAGCAGCAACCCCAAGGATGAAAACAATCAGCCCCAGCATTTT
-	TRBV6-1	-	TRBJ1-2	CASSDRDRGGYTF	TGTGCCAGCAGTGACAGGGACCGAGGTGGCTACACCTTC
-	TRBV27	-	TRBJ1-2	CASSLSISGNDGYTF	TGTGCCAGCAGTTTATCGATTTCCGGGAATGATGGCTACACCTTC
-	TRBV29-1	-	TRBJ1-2	CSAGKGNSGYTF	TGCAGCGCCGGGAAGGGGAATTCGGGCTACACCTTC
-	TRBV6-5	-	TRBJ1-6	CASRAETGHSPLHF	TGTGCCAGCAGGGCGGAGACGGGCCATTCACCCCTCCACTTT
-	TRBV12-3/TRBV12-4	-	TRBJ1-1	CASSSSMNTEAFF	TGTGCCAGCAGTTCCTCTATGAACACTGAAGCTTTCTTT
-	TRBV18	-	TRBJ2-7	CASSPPVGRTTYEQYF	TGTGCCAGCTCACCACCGGTGGGACGTACCACCTACGAGCAGTACTTC
-	TRBV6-6	-	TRBJ1-2	CASSYSWNGYTF	TGTGCCAGCAGTTACTCATGGAATGGCTACACCTTC
TRBD1	TRBV5-1	-	TRBJ1-6	CASRPGQDGSPLHF	TGCGCCAGCAGGCCCGGACAGGACGGTTCACCCCTCCACTTT
TRBD1	TRBV6-5	-	TRBJ1-1	CASKQTGVNTEAFF	TGTGCCAGCAAGCAGACAGGGGTGAACACTGAAGCTTTCTTT
TRBD1	TRBV15	-	TRBJ2-1	CATSRDWFTDRRYNEQFF	TGTGCCACCAGCAGAGATTGGTTTACGGACAGGAGATACAATGAGCAGTTCTTC
-	TRBV27	-	TRBJ2-5	CASSLYIKETQYF	TGTGCCAGCAGTTTATACATTAAGGAGACCCAGTACTTC